The 10 T cell receptor beta chains given below trace back to one sample, sequenced in a study of cytomegalovirus exposure and HLA in healthy donors. The assay was immunoSEQ multiplex PCR, and TCRdb's table has in-frame clones only and misses some. The table has roughly 150,000 clones, roughly 91% seen once. The sequenced sample was PBMCs. These receptors all stem from a man aged 18 to 30 in good health and CMV-seronegative.

The chain couples TRBV28 to TRBJ1-2; D perhaps matches TRBD1 (6 bases). This CDR3 region has 15 residues. V lost 4 bases, J lost 4 bases, and 16 bases lay in between. Per germline, CDR1 MDHEN and CDR2 SYDVKM. CDR3 in DNA: TGTGCCAGCAGTTCAGAACCTACAGGGCTCTATGGCTACACCTTC. Its protein product is CASSSEPTGLYGYTF.

The chain has TRBV7-9 and TRBJ2-7, with D perhaps matching TRBD1 (6 bases). CDR1 is SEHNR and CDR2 is FQNEAQ in the germline V gene (reference sequence). This CDR3 comprises 14 residues. V shed 5 bases and J shed 0 bases, with 11 bases lying between them. Here the CDR3 DNA reads TGTGCCAGCAGCCTAACGGACAGCTCCTACGAGCAGTACTTC. Its translation: CASSLTDSSYEQYF. Using reference TRBV7-9 and TRBJ2-7 for the parts outside the CDR3, the full variable domain is DTGVSQNPRHKITKRGQNVTFRCDPISEHNRLYWYRQTLGQGPEFLTYFQNEAQLEKSRLLSDRFSAERPKGSFSTLEIQRTEQGDSAMYLCASSLTDSSYEQYFGPGTRLTVT.

The V call is TRBV2, the J call TRBJ2-7, with 10 bases identical to TRBD2. The CDR3 is made up of 17 amino acids. The trim removed 2 bases at V and 3 bases at J, leaving 10 bases unmatched. Germline CDR1 reads SNHLY; CDR2 reads FYNNEI. The CDR3 DNA reads TGTGCCAGCAGTGAAACCCTTAGCGGGGGGATCATCTACGAGCAGTACGTC. This codes for CASSETLSGGIIYEQYV.

The chain links TRBV5-6 to TRBJ1-1; no firm D call. CDR1 SGHDT and CDR2 YYEEEE come from the germline V gene. Trimming removed 2 bases at V and 3 bases at J, with 8 bases between. The CDR3 has 13 amino acids. CDR3 protein: CASSFGEDTEAFF. The CDR3 DNA reads as TGTGCCAGCAGCTTCGGGGAGGACACTGAAGCTTTCTTT. Full variable domain (rest looked up from reference TRBV5-6 and TRBJ1-1): DAGVTQSPTHLIKTRGQQVTLRCSPKSGHDTVSWYQQALGQGPQFIFQYYEEEERQRGNFPDRFSGHQFPNYSSELNVNALLLGDSALYLCASSFGEDTEAFFGQGTRLTVV.

This clone has only a few counts. The chain joins TRBV10-3 to TRBJ2-5, with a weak D call TRBD1 (5 bases). Trimming left V 2 bases short and J 1 base short, with 8 bases between. CDR3 length equals 14 residues. CDR1 ENHRY and CDR2 SYGVKD come from the germline V gene. CDR3 nucleotide sequence: TGTGCCATCAGTGAGAACAGGTTCCAAGAGACCCAGTACTTC. It yields the protein CAISENRFQETQYF.

This chain connects TRBV5-1 to TRBJ1-1, with D possibly matching TRBD1 (6 bases). This CDR3 spans 13 amino acids. Trimming stripped 1 base from V and 9 bases from J, with 13 bases between. Germline V gene data show CDR1 as SGHRS and CDR2 as YFSETQ. CDR3 sequence reads: CASSLNRDAKAFF. CDR3 DNA sequence: TGCGCCAGCAGCTTGAACAGGGATGCGAAAGCTTTCTTT.

V and J are TRBV2 and TRBJ2-4, with 9 bases identical to TRBD1. Losses at the gene ends were 0 bases for V and 11 bases for J; bases not matched to a gene: 5. There are 14 residues in the CDR3. Per germline, CDR1 SNHLY and CDR2 FYNNEI. This CDR3 is CASSEAGDRAVQYF. The CDR3 region has the DNA TGTGCCAGCAGTGAAGCGGGGGACAGGGCGGTTCAGTACTTC. Full variable domain (missing parts from reference TRBV2 and TRBJ2-4): EPEVTQTPSHQVTQMGQEVILRCVPISNHLYFYWYRQILGQKVEFLVSFYNNEISEKSEIFDDQFSVERPDGSNFTLKIRSTKLEDSAMYFCASSEAGDRAVQYFGAGTRLSVL.

The rearrangement uses TRBV6-5 and TRBJ2-5, with 7 bases identical to TRBD1. With 5 bases clipped from V and 6 bases from J, the junction kept 3 bases outside the gene matches. Germline V gene data show CDR1 as MNHEY and CDR2 as SVGAGI. There are 12 residues in the CDR3. As DNA, the CDR3 is TGTGCCAGCAGTAAACAGGGGAAGACCCAGTACTTC. This gives the protein CASSKQGKTQYF.

This clone showed up just a few times. The chain joins TRBV14 to TRBJ1-2, with 10 bases lining up with TRBD1. Germline loops: CDR1 SGHDN, CDR2 FVKESK. The ends lost 6 bases at V and 8 bases at J; junction bases unmatched: 9. The CDR3 totals 14 residues. The CDR3 region has the DNA TGTGCCAGCAGGCCGACAGGGGGCGATTGGGGCTACACCTTC. It yields the protein CASRPTGGDWGYTF.

There are a few counts of this clone. The gene calls are TRBV4-2 and TRBJ1-1; a weak D match, TRBD1 (5 bases). The germline V and J ends were trimmed by 2 bases and 5 bases, with 12 bases remaining between them. The CDR3 loop spans 14 amino acids. Germline V gene data show CDR1 as LGHNA and CDR2 as YNFKEQ. In DNA, the CDR3 is TGTGCCAGCAGCCAAATTCGACGGGGGACTGAAGCTTTCTTT. It is translated as CASSQIRRGTEAFF.